This passage covers 2 T cell receptor beta chains from one sample sequenced in a study of T cells in Graves' hyperthyroidism and ophthalmopathy. Template material for amplifying TCR beta CDR3 regions consisted of RNA transcripts. TCR CDR3 underwent first-round RT-PCR with the HTBI primer set. Via MiXCR, TCRdb re-called the multiplex PCR reads, giving one row per CDR3 protein. The sample holds about 50,000 distinct CDR3 sequences, roughly 50% seen once. The specimen sequenced was blood. The receptors were gathered from a young woman with Graves' ophthalmopathy.

Ten or more counts support this clonotype. The chain links TRBV18 to TRBJ2-7, with 9 bases aligning to TRBD1. The CDR3 is 14 amino acids. Germline V CDR1 and CDR2: KGHSH, LQKENI. After removal of 6 bases from V and 7 bases from J, the junction contained 10 bases not matched to a gene. For the CDR3, the DNA is TGTGCCAGCTCCCGCGAGACAGGGGGGGGAGAGCAGTACTTC. Translated, it gives CASSRETGGGEQYF.

This clonotype has a count of ten or more. J is TRBJ1-3 and V is TRBV19, with D hard to call. V was clipped by 5 bases and J by 4 bases, with 9 bases between them. This CDR3 region has 13 residues. Germline V gene lookup returns CDR1 LNHDA and CDR2 SQIVND (reference sequence). CDR3 sequence reads: CASSVLGGNTIYF. CDR3 sequence (DNA): TGTGCCAGTAGTGTCCTAGGGGGAAACACCATATATTTT.